This T cell receptor beta chain was documented in a study of cytomegalovirus exposure and HLA in healthy donors. Broader study findings: Sequencing artifact likely explains a cluster of highly shared sequence variants. TCR beta V- and J-gene trimming was later associated with a missense DCLRE1C variant. Across donors, most TCRs were seen rarely, yet some public ones were widespread.

Points on this clone: Its target is not known.

Amplification used 60 Vbeta primers and 13 Jbeta primers. Clones were sequenced by immunoSEQ multiplex PCR, and TCRdb holds only the in-frame ones, with some missing. The sample table includes under 200,000 clones. The CDR3 loop spans 8 amino acids. This receptor was identified in a young woman in good health and CMV-seropositive. Sequencing was done on a sample of PBMCs. J is TRBJ1-2 and V is TRBV21-1. TRBV21-1 is termed a pseudogene. CDR3 in amino acids: CASRGYTF. The CDR3 DNA reads TGTGCCAGCCGTGGCTACACCTTC.